The 32 T cell receptor beta chains reported below all come from one sample, sequenced in a study of T-cell memory formation after mild COVID-19. TCRdb ran MiXCR on the 5' RACE reads and lists one entry per CDR3 protein. The profile covers some 490,000 distinct CDR3 sequences, with 18% appearing a single time and around an eighth taken by the ten largest. Sequencing was carried out using PBMCs or a T cell subset sorted from them (not recorded which). All receptors derive from an adult woman who had mild COVID-19 (a few samples of this study predate the infection). Cell type and time point are not known.

The V call is TRBV24-1, the J call TRBJ2-5; D unresolved. The CDR3 is made up of 13 amino acids. In germline, CDR1 is KGHDR, CDR2 SFDVKD. The V end lost 4 bases, the J end lost 0 bases, and 5 bases lay between the germline ends. The CDR3 region has the DNA TGTGCCACCAGTGACCTGTACCAAGAGACCCAGTACTTC. This translates into CATSDLYQETQYF.

This clonotype was seen ten or more times. The chain recombines TRBV12-3 or TRBV12-4 with TRBJ2-1, with D perhaps matching TRBD2 (6 bases). The CDR3 is 14 residues long. V lost 5 bases and J 4 bases, leaving 12 bases between the germline ends. Written as DNA, the CDR3 is TGTGCCAGCAGTAGGGACTCGCTATACAATGAGCAGTTCTTC. It yields the protein CASSRDSLYNEQFF.

There are a few counts of this clonotype. This chain links TRBV6-2 or TRBV6-3 with TRBJ2-7; D remains unclear. Trimming shortened V by 8 bases and J by 0 bases, and 11 bases separated the two germline ends. Germline V gives CDR1 MNHEY, CDR2 SVGEGT. CDR3 length equals 13 residues. The CDR3 DNA sequence: TGTGCCAGCCGACGTTCGAGCTCCTACGAGCAGTACTTC. This encodes CASRRSSSYEQYF.

The chain carries TRBV25-1 and TRBJ2-7; TRBD1 matches at 11 bases. With V trimmed by 6 bases and J by 5 bases, 6 bases remained unmatched. Germline lookup yields CDR1 MGHDK and CDR2 SYGVNS. This CDR3 is 14 amino acids long. CDR3 amino acids: CASRGDRGVNEQYF. Here the CDR3 DNA reads TGTGCCAGCAGAGGGGACAGGGGGGTCAACGAGCAGTACTTC.

This clonotype has a handful of counts. This rearrangement joins TRBV18 to TRBJ1-4; a possible D gene is TRBD1 (5 bases). The germline V gene has CDR1 KGHSH and CDR2 LQKENI. The V gene lost 3 bases and the J gene lost 5 bases, with 10 bases spanning the gap. CDR3 length: 14 amino acids. CDR3 loop: CASSPLGRNEKLFF. The CDR3 DNA sequence: TGTGCCAGCTCACCTTTGGGGCGAAATGAAAAACTGTTTTTT.

This clonotype occurred a few times. The chain couples TRBV7-2 to TRBJ2-2; tentatively, D is TRBD2 (7 bases). This CDR3 spans 16 amino acids. V shed 1 base and J shed 5 bases, with 14 bases lying between them. Germline lookup yields CDR1 SGHTA and CDR2 FQGNSA. CDR3 loop: CASSLGQGRGTGELFF. The CDR3 bases are TGTGCCAGCAGCTTAGGTCAGGGGAGGGGAACCGGGGAGCTGTTTTTT.

Many counts were recorded for this clonotype. DNA of the CDR3: TGTGCCAGTAGTATCGGGAACACTGAAGCTTTCTTT. Its translation: CASSIGNTEAFF. V is TRBV19 and J is TRBJ1-1; D gene uncertain. Germline values: CDR1 LNHDA, CDR2 SQIVND (reference sequence). The CDR3 consists of 12 residues. The germline V and J ends were trimmed by 3 bases and 1 base, with 3 bases remaining between them.

The rearrangement links TRBV4-2 to TRBJ2-3; 8 bases are shared with TRBD2. CDR3 length equals 18 residues. Losses at the gene ends were 4 bases for V and 1 base for J; bases not matched to a gene: 13. Germline V gives CDR1 LGHNA, CDR2 YNFKEQ. In DNA, the CDR3 is TGTGCCAGCAGCCCAAAAGGAGAAGCGGGGGATGGCACAGATACGCAGTATTTT. Translation: CASSPKGEAGDGTDTQYF.

The chain couples TRBV6-1 to TRBJ2-7, with TRBD1 as a possible D gene (5 bases). The CDR3 sequence is 15 residues long. Germline CDR1 reads MNHNS; CDR2 reads SASEGT. Trimming removed 2 bases at V and 0 bases at J, with 11 bases between. CDR3 sequence (DNA): TGTGCCAGCAGTGAATGGGGCACAAGCTCCTACGAGCAGTACTTC. This sequence encodes CASSEWGTSSYEQYF.

The chain employs TRBV7-9 and TRBJ1-2; TRBD1 might be the D (5 bases). V lost 3 bases to trimming and J lost 2 bases, with 10 bases between them. In germline, CDR1 is SEHNR, CDR2 FQNEAQ (reference sequence). There are 14 residues in the CDR3. CDR3 bases: TGTGCCAGCAGCTTGGGGCGCCTCAACTATGGCTACACCTTC. The encoded protein is CASSLGRLNYGYTF.

This clonotype appeared a few times. This chain connects TRBV7-3 to TRBJ2-2; no clear D gene. This CDR3 region has 16 residues. V was shortened by 1 base and J by 6 bases, with 15 bases between the two germline ends. The germline V gene encodes CDR1 SGHTA and CDR2 FQGTGA. CDR3 sequence (DNA): TGTGCCAGCAGCTTAAATTCACATGTAGTTCCCGGGGAGCTGTTTTTT. This translates into CASSLNSHVVPGELFF.

Turning to this clonotype: A junction end diverges from the germline sequence, so it may reflect a read error. CDR3 region: CASIYSVAVVTGELFF. The CDR3 bases are TGTGCCAGCATTTACTCCGTGGCAGTAGTCACCGGGGAGCTGTTTTTT. The V gene is TRBV6-2 or TRBV6-3, the J gene TRBJ2-2; no firm D call. Germline assignment: CDR1 MNHEY and CDR2 SVGEGT. This CDR3 comprises 16 residues.

This clonotype was picked up a small number of times. The rearrangement uses TRBV18 and TRBJ2-1; TRBD2 matches 13 bases. This CDR3 region has 17 residues. V lost 4 bases and J lost 5; bases outside the gene matches: 8. Germline values: CDR1 KGHSH, CDR2 LQKENI. CDR3: CASSRRLAGGLNNEQFF. CDR3 DNA: TGTGCCAGCTCACGCAGACTAGCGGGGGGACTTAACAATGAGCAGTTCTTC.

The chain combines TRBV29-1 with TRBJ1-3; D is unclear. Germline CDR1 reads SQVTM; CDR2 reads ANQGSEA. The CDR3 length is 13 residues. Between the trimmed V and J ends, which lost 6 bases and 3 bases, there was a span of 12 bases. The DNA for the CDR3 is TGCAGCGTGGAGGGTAGTGGTGGAAACACCATATATTTT. This codes for CSVEGSGGNTIYF.

This clonotype has a handful of counts. V is TRBV7-9 and J is TRBJ1-5; no definite D call. The V end lost 0 bases, the J end lost 2 bases, and 14 bases lay between the germline ends. The CDR3 is made up of 17 amino acids. CDR1 is SEHNR and CDR2 is FQNEAQ in the germline V gene (reference sequence). DNA of the CDR3: TGTGCCAGCAGCTTAGCGTTACCAGGCTGGGGCAATCAGCCCCAGCATTTT. Translating it yields CASSLALPGWGNQPQHF.

This chain connects TRBV3-1 to TRBJ2-7; the D gene is possibly TRBD2 (6 bases). CDR1 and CDR2 (germline): LGHDT, YNNKEL (reference sequence). V shed 0 bases and J shed 7 bases, with 13 bases lying between them. This CDR3 is 14 amino acids long. Here the CDR3 reads CASSQDGEVREQYF. DNA for the CDR3: TGTGCCAGCAGCCAAGATGGGGAGGTTAGGGAGCAGTACTTC.

This clonotype was counted ten times or more. The J gene is TRBJ2-1, the V gene TRBV7-9, with 11 nucleotides matching TRBD2. V lost 1 base, J lost 15 bases, and 5 bases stayed unmatched. CDR3 size: 13 residues. Germline-derived CDR1 and CDR2 are SEHNR and FQNEAQ (reference sequence). The DNA for the CDR3 is TGTGCCAGCAGCTTAGATTTAGCGGGAGGGGTGTTCTTC. It codes for CASSLDLAGGVFF.

The sample holds a few counts of this clonotype. J is TRBJ1-5 and V is TRBV5-1; D remains unclear. CDR3 size: 15 residues. Germline V gene lookup returns CDR1 SGHRS and CDR2 YFSETQ. V was shortened by 0 bases and J by 2 bases, with 9 bases between the two germline ends. This CDR3 is CASSLGPKGNQPQHF. The CDR3 DNA sequence: TGCGCCAGCAGCTTGGGACCGAAGGGCAATCAGCCCCAGCATTTT.

This clonotype was observed a handful of times. The chain employs TRBV9 and TRBJ2-5, with TRBD2 matching 11 bases. This CDR3 comprises 19 residues. Germline CDR1 SGDLS, CDR2 YYNGEE. V lost 0 bases and J lost 1; bases outside the gene matches: 11. The CDR3 protein is CASSVAPPLSGGAQETQYF. The CDR3 DNA reads as TGTGCCAGCAGCGTAGCTCCCCCTCTTAGCGGGGGGGCCCAAGAGACCCAGTACTTC.

In this sample, this clonotype turned up a few times. The rearrangement joins TRBV11-2 to TRBJ2-7; TRBD2 agrees at 9 bases. V was clipped by 3 bases and J by 4 bases; unmatched bases: 4. CDR3 length: 14 amino acids. Germline loops: CDR1 SGHAT, CDR2 FQNNGV. CDR3 in amino acids: CASSLGTSMYEQYF. The CDR3 DNA reads as TGTGCCAGCAGCTTGGGGACTAGCATGTACGAGCAGTACTTC.

The chain uses TRBV18 and TRBJ2-1; D remains unclear. V lost 0 bases and J 5 bases, leaving 5 bases between the germline ends. The CDR3 has 13 residues. Germline V gene lookup returns CDR1 KGHSH and CDR2 LQKENI. Here the CDR3 reads CASSPPIDNEQFF. The CDR3 DNA reads as TGTGCCAGCTCACCACCGATCGACAATGAGCAGTTCTTC.

The chain links TRBV13 to TRBJ1-1; D remains ambiguous. CDR3 length equals 15 residues. V was cut by 5 bases and J by 1 base, with 14 bases left in between. Germline V lookup: CDR1 PRHDT, CDR2 FYEKMQ (reference sequence). In DNA, the CDR3 is TGTGCCAGCAGCCCGAGAGGGATTCGGAACACTGAAGCTTTCTTT. It is translated as CASSPRGIRNTEAFF.

The J gene is TRBJ2-5, the V gene TRBV25-1; maybe TRBD2 (5 bases). CDR3 length: 16 amino acids. V dropped 2 bases and J dropped 4 bases, with 17 bases sitting between them. Germline V gives CDR1 MGHDK, CDR2 SYGVNS. In nucleotides, the CDR3 is TGTGCCAGCAGTGAACCGGGGTTGGAGCATGCAGAGACCCAGTACTTC. Translating it yields CASSEPGLEHAETQYF. Complete variable domain (other parts from reference TRBV25-1 and TRBJ2-5): EADIYQTPRYLVIGTGKKITLECSQTMGHDKMYWYQQDPGMELHLIHYSYGVNSTEKGDLSSESTVSRIRTEHFPLTLESARPSHTSQYLCASSEPGLEHAETQYFGPGTRLLVL.

The chain has TRBV30 and TRBJ2-1, with 10 bases identical to TRBD1. V lost 0 bases and J lost 8; bases outside the gene matches: 4. CDR3 length: 14 amino acids. In germline, CDR1 is GTSNPN, CDR2 SVGIG (reference sequence). The CDR3 loop is CAWSVGTGVDEQFF. The CDR3 region has the DNA TGTGCCTGGAGTGTAGGGACAGGGGTTGATGAGCAGTTCTTC.

This clonotype occurred a few times. The gene calls are TRBV2 and TRBJ2-3; 7 bases align to TRBD2. The CDR3 is made up of 12 amino acids. From germline, CDR1 is SNHLY and CDR2 FYNNEI. V shed 7 bases, J shed 8 bases, and the junction held 6 bases outside the gene matches. In DNA form, the CDR3 reads TGTGCCAGCAATGGAGCGGGGCCTACGCAGTATTTT. It translates to CASNGAGPTQYF.

This rearrangement joins TRBV6-1 to TRBJ2-3; D gene unclear. CDR3 length: 12 residues. The V end lost 2 bases, the J end lost 8 bases, and 8 bases lay between the germline ends. The germline CDR1 and CDR2 sequences are MNHNS and SASEGT. CDR3 coding DNA: TGTGCCAGCAGTGAATGGTCTCGTACGCAGTATTTT. As protein: CASSEWSRTQYF.

This chain uses TRBV18 with TRBJ2-7; D is perhaps TRBD2 (6 bases). V lost 5 bases and J 7 bases, leaving 18 bases between the germline ends. Germline V gene sequence: CDR1 KGHSH, CDR2 LQKENI. The CDR3 loop spans 14 amino acids. In DNA form, the CDR3 reads TGTGCCAGCTCAGCCAGTGAAGTGGCGGGGGAGCAGTACTTC. As protein: CASSASEVAGEQYF.

This clonotype was counted a few times. The chain carries TRBV9 and TRBJ2-1, with D unclear. The CDR3 spans 15 residues. V was clipped by 2 bases and J by 0 bases, with 9 bases between them. CDR1 and CDR2 from the germline V gene are SGDLS and YYNGEE. CDR3 sequence reads: CASSVGRTSYNEQFF. For the CDR3, the DNA is TGTGCCAGCAGCGTGGGCAGGACCTCCTACAATGAGCAGTTCTTC.

This chain connects TRBV6-1 to TRBJ2-1; tentative D call: TRBD2 (6 bases). This CDR3 region has 16 residues. With 3 bases removed from V and 2 bases from J, the gap between germline ends came to 14 bases. Germline CDR1 and CDR2: MNHNS and SASEGT. The CDR3 reads CASSEFATGAYNEQFF. In DNA, the CDR3 is TGTGCCAGCAGTGAGTTTGCGACGGGAGCCTACAATGAGCAGTTCTTC.

This sequence joins TRBV4-1 and TRBJ1-1; 8 bases match TRBD1. The CDR3 spans 14 residues. J was trimmed by 4 bases and V by 3 bases; bases with no gene match: 4. CDR1 and CDR2 from the germline V gene are MGHRA and YSYEKL. The CDR3 DNA follows: TGCGCCAGCAGCCATGGACAGGGTGCCACTGAAGCTTTCTTT. The encoded protein is CASSHGQGATEAFF.

The rearrangement links TRBV6-5 to TRBJ1-3; 7 bases align to TRBD1. Unmatched junction bases numbered 0, after V lost 2 bases and J lost 2 bases. Germline V gene lookup returns CDR1 MNHEY and CDR2 SVGAGI. The CDR3 sequence is 14 residues long. CDR3 nucleotide sequence: TGTGCCAGCAGTTACCAGGGGGCTGGAAACACCATATATTTT. It codes for CASSYQGAGNTIYF.

The chain employs TRBV7-8 and TRBJ1-2; weak D call: TRBD1 (5 bases). The CDR3 covers 14 residues. Deletions cut 5 bases from V and 5 bases from J, with 15 bases between. The germline V gene encodes CDR1 SGHVS and CDR2 FQNEAQ. CDR3 in DNA: TGTGCCAGCAGCCTAGACAGAGGCCAATATGGCTACACCTTC. Residues: CASSLDRGQYGYTF.